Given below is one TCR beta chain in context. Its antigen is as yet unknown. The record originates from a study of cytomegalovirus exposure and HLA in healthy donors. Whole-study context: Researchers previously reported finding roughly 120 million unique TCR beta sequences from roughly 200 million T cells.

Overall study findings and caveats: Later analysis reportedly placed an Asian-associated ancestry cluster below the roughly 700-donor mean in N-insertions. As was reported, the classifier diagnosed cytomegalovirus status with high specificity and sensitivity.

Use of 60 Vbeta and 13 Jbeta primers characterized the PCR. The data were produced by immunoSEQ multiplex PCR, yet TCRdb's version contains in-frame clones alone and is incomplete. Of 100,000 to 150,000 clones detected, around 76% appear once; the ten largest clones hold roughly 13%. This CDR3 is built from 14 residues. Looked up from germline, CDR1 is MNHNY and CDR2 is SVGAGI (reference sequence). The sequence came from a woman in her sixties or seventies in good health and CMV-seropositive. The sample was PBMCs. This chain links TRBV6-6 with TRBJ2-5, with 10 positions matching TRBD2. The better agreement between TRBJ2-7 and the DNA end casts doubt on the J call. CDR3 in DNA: TGTGCCGCCGGGACTAGCGACAAGAGCTACGAGCAGTACTTC. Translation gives CAAGTSDKSYEQYF.